A selection of T cell receptor beta chains follows, all from one sample in a study of beta chain features in type 1 diabetes. The method was immunoSEQ multiplex PCR; TCRdb's version includes in-frame clones alone and lacks a portion of them. Of hundreds of thousands of clones listed, more than 12% are singletons. Specimen: naive CD4+ T cells from blood. Receptors originate from a man younger than 30 with type 1 diabetes. CDR3s include the opening cysteine and the closing phenylalanine or tryptophan. A D gene is named only where the DNA matches it firmly. The size of a clone is reported for some rows only, either as once, few or many, or as a class for expanded clones.

clone_size	j_call	v_call	d_call	cdr3_length	cdr3_aa	cdr3_nt
few	TRBJ2-7	TRBV30	TRBD1	14	CAWSLDRGPHEQYF	TGTGCCTGGAGTCTCGACAGGGGCCCCCACGAGCAGTACTTC
.	TRBJ2-3	TRBV13	.	12	CASADYGDTQYF	TGTGCCAGCGCGGATTACGGGGATACGCAGTATTTT
.	TRBJ2-1	TRBV5-1	TRBD1	14	CASSHETGGQTPFF	TGCGCCAGCAGCCACGAGACAGGGGGCCAAACCCCTTTCTTC
few	TRBJ2-1	TRBV30	TRBD1	13	CAWSWDRGNEQFF	TGTGCCTGGAGTTGGGACAGGGGGAATGAGCAGTTCTTC
.	TRBJ1-2	TRBV5-1	.	12	CASSHEGYGYTF	TGCGCCAGCAGCCATGAGGGGTATGGCTACACCTTC
.	TRBJ2-7	TRBV4-3	.	15	CANSQRTGLPYEQYF	TGCGCCAACAGCCAAAGGACGGGGCTTCCCTACGAGCAGTACTTC
.	TRBJ2-1	TRBV5-1	TRBD2	16	CASSGGLAGVNEGQFF	TGCGCCAGCAGCGGGGGACTAGCGGGTGTGAATGAGGGGCAGTTCTTC
.	TRBJ1-2	TRBV2	.	12	CASSPPPSGYTF	TGTGCCAGCAGCCCACCCCCGTCTGGCTACACCTTC
.	TRBJ1-1	TRBV29-1	.	12	CSVAQGNTEAFF	TGCAGCGTAGCACAGGGGAACACTGAAGCTTTCTTT
few	TRBJ2-5	TRBV30	TRBD1	12	CAWSPGQGVRYF	TGTGCCTGGAGTCCGGGACAGGGCGTAAGGTACTTC
few	TRBJ1-1	TRBV11-2	.	12	CASSSDRTARGF	TGTGCCAGCAGCTCGGACCGGACCGCGCGGGGCTTT
.	TRBJ2-1	TRBV7-9	.	8	CASSPEFF	TGTGCCAGCAGCCCAGAGTTCTTC
few	TRBJ2-2	TRBV7-3	.	16	CASSLIPAGNTGELFF	TGTGCCAGCAGCTTAATTCCAGCGGGGAACACCGGGGAGCTGTTTTTT
.	TRBJ1-3	TRBV4-3	.	14	CASSLISSGNTIYF	TGCGCCAGCAGCCTCATAAGCTCTGGAAACACCATATATTTT
.	TRBJ2-4	TRBV5-6	TRBD1	15	CASSQTGTSKNIQYF	TGTGCCAGCAGCCAGACAGGGACGTCCAAAAACATTCAGTACTTC
.	TRBJ2-7	TRBV7-6	TRBD1	18	CASSLQSPGTGISYEQYF	TGTGCCAGCTCACTACAGTCCCCAGGGACAGGGATTTCCTACGAGCAGTACTTC
.	TRBJ1-6	TRBV7-3	.	16	CASSSQPVGENSPLHF	TGTGCCAGCAGCTCCCAGCCGGTGGGTGAGAATTCACCCCTCCACTTT
.	TRBJ2-7	TRBV18	TRBD1	16	CASSPRTGQSSYEQYF	TGTGCCAGCTCACCGAGGACAGGCCAGAGCTCCTACGAGCAGTACTTC
.	TRBJ2-7	TRBV4-3	TRBD1	13	CASRGTGAYEQYF	TGCGCCAGCAGGGGGACAGGCGCCTACGAGCAGTACTTC
few	TRBJ1-5	TRBV30	.	11	CAWSVRGPQHF	TGTGCCTGGAGTGTACGGGGGCCCCAGCATTTT
.	TRBJ2-5	TRBV7-2	TRBD2	17	CASSLLRTSGGKGAQYF	TGTGCCAGCAGCCTATTAAGAACTAGCGGGGGAAAAGGAGCCCAGTACTTC
.	TRBJ2-1	TRBV5-1	TRBD2	16	CASSPGGGSSYNEQFF	TGCGCCAGCAGCCCCGGCGGCGGGAGCTCCTACAATGAGCAGTTCTTC
.	TRBJ2-7	TRBV2	.	15	CASSDRDVPSYEQYF	TGTGCCAGCAGTGACCGGGACGTCCCCTCCTACGAGCAGTACTTC
few	TRBJ1-4	TRBV6-5	.	13	CASKPPAGEKLFF	TGTGCCAGCAAGCCCCCAGCGGGGGAAAAACTGTTTTTT
.	TRBJ2-7	TRBV20-1	.	11	CSSRGDYEQYF	TGCAGTTCCCGGGGAGACTACGAGCAGTACTTC
few	TRBJ1-2	TRBV28	.	11	CASEGTYGYTF	TGTGCCAGCGAAGGGACCTATGGCTACACCTTC
.	TRBJ2-5	TRBV5-4	.	14	CASSLVGGEETQYF	TGTGCCAGCAGCTTGGTGGGGGGCGAAGAGACCCAGTACTTC
few	TRBJ1-6	TRBV6-4	.	14	CASSPSGGNSPLHF	TGTGCCAGCAGTCCTTCAGGAGGCAATTCACCCCTCCACTTT
.	TRBJ2-7	TRBV5-4	.	13	CASSLDRLREQYF	TGTGCCAGCAGCTTGGACAGGCTGAGGGAGCAGTACTTC
.	TRBJ1-2	TRBV30	TRBD1	16	CAWSVSLQGGGNGYTF	TGTGCCTGGAGTGTATCCCTACAGGGGGGCGGAAATGGCTACACCTTC
.	TRBJ1-2	TRBV28	.	12	CASSLVRGSYTF	TGTGCCAGCAGTTTAGTTCGGGGGTCCTACACCTTC
.	TRBJ2-7	TRBV5-1	.	13	CASSNLIDYEQYF	TGCGCCAGCAGCAATTTAATAGACTACGAGCAGTACTTC
.	TRBJ1-4	TRBV30	.	13	CAWNSQRGEKLFF	TGTGCCTGGAACTCCCAGCGAGGGGAAAAACTGTTTTTT
.	TRBJ1-2	TRBV28	.	12	CAIATVNYGYTF	TGTGCCATTGCGACAGTAAACTATGGCTACACCTTC
.	TRBJ2-7	TRBV7-9	TRBD1	16	CASSDGLGQGSYEQYF	TGTGCCAGCAGCGATGGGTTGGGACAGGGCTCCTACGAGCAGTACTTC
.	TRBJ2-7	TRBV28	TRBD1	16	CASSKGRGQGSYEQYF	TGTGCCAGCAGCAAGGGGAGGGGACAGGGATCCTACGAGCAGTACTTC
few	TRBJ2-2	TRBV28	TRBD1	14	CASSLGQGTGELFF	TGTGCCAGCAGTTTGGGACAGGGCACCGGGGAGCTGTTTTTT
.	TRBJ2-3	TRBV7-6	TRBD2	14	CASSLSSGEDTQYF	TGTGCCAGCAGCTTGTCTAGCGGGGAAGATACGCAGTATTTT
.	TRBJ1-1	TRBV29-1	.	11	CSVEDQSEAFF	TGCAGCGTTGAAGATCAATCTGAAGCTTTCTTT
few	TRBJ2-1	TRBV11-1	.	15	CASSFDGPTYNEQFF	TGTGCCAGCAGCTTTGACGGCCCAACCTACAATGAGCAGTTCTTC
few	TRBJ1-3	TRBV14	TRBD1	16	CASSPPRGQGRGTIYF	TGTGCCAGCAGCCCCCCCCGAGGACAGGGACGCGGCACCATATATTTT
few	TRBJ2-7	TRBV28	.	13	CASSLVSSYEQYF	TGTGCCAGCAGTTTAGTTAGCTCCTACGAGCAGTACTTC
.	TRBJ2-7	TRBV6-1	TRBD1	13	CASRRGTANEQYF	TGTGCCAGCAGAAGGGGGACAGCCAACGAGCAGTACTTC
.	TRBJ2-7	TRBV7-2	.	13	CASSPRGTYEQYF	TGTGCCAGCAGCCCCAGGGGTACGTACGAGCAGTACTTC
.	TRBJ2-2	TRBV18	.	13	CASSPQRIGELFF	TGTGCCAGCTCACCGCAGCGTATCGGGGAGCTGTTTTTT
few	TRBJ2-1	TRBV7-9	.	12	CASSLSRGEQFF	TGTGCCAGCAGCCTATCTAGGGGGGAGCAGTTCTTC
few	TRBJ1-3	TRBV4-3	.	15	CASSQAGSSGNTIYF	TGCGCCAGCAGCCAAGCGGGGAGCTCTGGAAACACCATATATTTT
few	TRBJ2-1	TRBV7-2	TRBD2	18	CASSLRRSRGGEYNEQFF	TGTGCCAGCAGCTTACGCCGGTCCCGCGGGGGAGAGTACAATGAGCAGTTCTTC
few	TRBJ2-2	TRBV10-3	TRBD2	16	CASQGLAGVRTGELFF	TGTGCCAGCCAAGGACTAGCGGGAGTTAGGACCGGGGAGCTGTTTTTT
few	TRBJ2-2	TRBV15	TRBD1	15	CATSRGDRGTGELFF	TGTGCCACCAGCAGAGGGGACAGGGGGACCGGGGAGCTGTTTTTT
few	TRBJ2-7	TRBV5-1	.	15	CASSLGPSDPYEQYF	TGCGCCAGCAGCTTGGGGCCTAGCGATCCCTACGAGCAGTACTTC
many	TRBJ2-1	TRBV14	.	13	CASSQSGRYEQFF	TGTGCCAGCAGCCAGAGCGGTCGTTATGAGCAGTTCTTC
few	TRBJ2-5	TRBV5-4	.	14	CASSPIGQQETQYF	TGTGCCAGCAGCCCTATAGGACAGCAAGAGACCCAGTACTTC
.	TRBJ2-3	TRBV6-5	.	15	CASSYARDHTDTQYF	TGTGCCAGCAGTTACGCTCGGGACCACACAGATACGCAGTATTTT
few	TRBJ2-7	TRBV7-3	.	16	CASSLTGTEKRAEQYF	TGTGCCAGCAGCTTAACTGGCACAGAAAAGCGAGCCGAGCAGTACTTC
few	TRBJ2-3	TRBV29-1	.	12	CSGGVAPDTQYF	TGCAGCGGGGGGGTCGCCCCAGATACGCAGTATTTT
.	TRBJ2-3	TRBV4-1	TRBD1	16	CASSLDRVGATDTQYF	TGCGCCAGCAGCCTCGACAGGGTAGGGGCCACAGATACGCAGTATTTT